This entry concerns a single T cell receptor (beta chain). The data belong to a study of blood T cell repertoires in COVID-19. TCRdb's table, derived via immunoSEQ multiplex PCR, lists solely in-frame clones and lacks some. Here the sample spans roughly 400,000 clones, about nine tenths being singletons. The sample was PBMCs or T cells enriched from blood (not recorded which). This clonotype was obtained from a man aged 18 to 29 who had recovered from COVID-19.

The CDR3 is CASSQDFGQAYYGYTF. The CDR3 nucleotides read TGTGCCAGCAGCCAAGATTTCGGACAGGCCTACTATGGCTACACCTTC. The V and J genes are TRBV3-1 (or the pseudogene TRBV3-2) and TRBJ1-2; 7 positions match TRBD1. The V segment lost 0 bases and the J segment 3 bases; nucleotides outside the gene matches: 7. The germline CDR1 and CDR2 sequences are LGHDT and YNNKEL (reference sequence). The length of the CDR3 is 16 residues.